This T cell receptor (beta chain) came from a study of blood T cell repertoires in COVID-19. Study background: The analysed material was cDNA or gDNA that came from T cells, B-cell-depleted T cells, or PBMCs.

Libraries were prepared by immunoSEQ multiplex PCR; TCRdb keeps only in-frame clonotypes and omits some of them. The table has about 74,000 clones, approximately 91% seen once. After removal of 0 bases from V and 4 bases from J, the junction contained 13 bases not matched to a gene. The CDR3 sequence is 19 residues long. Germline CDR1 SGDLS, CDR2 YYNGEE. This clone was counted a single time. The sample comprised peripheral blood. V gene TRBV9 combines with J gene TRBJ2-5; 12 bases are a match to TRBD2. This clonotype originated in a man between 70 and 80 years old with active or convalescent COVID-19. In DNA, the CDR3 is TGTGCCAGCAGCGTAGAGGCCGGGACTAGCGGGCGCCCGAGAGAGACCCAGTACTTC. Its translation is CASSVEAGTSGRPRETQYF. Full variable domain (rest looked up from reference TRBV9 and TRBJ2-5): DSGVTQTPKHLITATGQRVTLRCSPRSGDLSVYWYQQSLDQGLQFLIQYYNGEERAKGNILERFSAQQFPDLHSELNLSSLELGDSALYFCASSVEAGTSGRPRETQYFGPGTRLLVL.